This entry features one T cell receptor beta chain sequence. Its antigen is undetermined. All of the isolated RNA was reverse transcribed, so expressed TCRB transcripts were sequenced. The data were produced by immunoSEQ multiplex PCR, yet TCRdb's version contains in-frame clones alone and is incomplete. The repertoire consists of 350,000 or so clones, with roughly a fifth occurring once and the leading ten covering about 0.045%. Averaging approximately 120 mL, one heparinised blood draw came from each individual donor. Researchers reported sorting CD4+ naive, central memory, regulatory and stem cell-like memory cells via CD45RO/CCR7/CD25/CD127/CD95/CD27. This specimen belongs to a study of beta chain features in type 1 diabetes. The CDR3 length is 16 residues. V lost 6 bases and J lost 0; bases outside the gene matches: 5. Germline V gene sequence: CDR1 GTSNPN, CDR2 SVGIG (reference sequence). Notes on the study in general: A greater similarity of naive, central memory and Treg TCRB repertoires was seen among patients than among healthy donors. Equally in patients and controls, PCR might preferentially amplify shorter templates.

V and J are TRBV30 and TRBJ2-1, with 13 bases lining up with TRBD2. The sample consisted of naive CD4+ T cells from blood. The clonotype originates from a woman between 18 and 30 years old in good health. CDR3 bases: TGTGCCTGTGTGACTAGCGGGAGGTTCTCCTACAATGAGCAGTTCTTC. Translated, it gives CACVTSGRFSYNEQFF.